These 21 T cell receptor beta chains share one sample of origin, sequenced in a study of cytomegalovirus exposure and HLA in healthy donors. With 60 Vbeta and 13 Jbeta primers, the PCR was carried out. Method: immunoSEQ multiplex PCR; TCRdb's copy keeps in-frame clones and lacks some. The repertoire consists of 80,000 to 95,000 clones, with more than 65% occurring once and the leading ten covering around 15%. Sequenced sample: PBMCs. These receptors originate from a woman aged 18 to 35 in good health and CMV-seropositive.

V is TRBV5-1 and J is TRBJ2-5; 11 nucleotides match TRBD1. J gave up 11 bases and V 4 bases, and 10 bases lay outside the gene matches. The CDR3 covers 14 residues. CDR1 SGHRS and CDR2 YFSETQ come from the germline V gene. The CDR3 reads CASSPGQGAGEQYF. The DNA of the CDR3 is TGCGCCAGCAGCCCCGGACAGGGGGCGGGGGAGCAGTACTTC.

CDR3 coding DNA: TGCGCCAGCAGCCAAGATGGACGGGAGACAGATACGCAGTATTTT. Protein product: CASSQDGRETDTQYF. The chain carries TRBV4-3 and TRBJ2-3; D is perhaps TRBD2 (6 bases). Trimming cost V 0 bases and J 3 bases, with 10 bases left between them. Germline CDR1 and CDR2: LGHNA and YSLEER. CDR3 size: 15 residues.

This clone came up once. The gene calls are TRBV7-2 and TRBJ1-2, with D tentatively TRBD1 (6 bases). The germline gives CDR1 SGHTA, CDR2 FQGNSA. The CDR3 contains 13 residues. Deletions cut 6 bases from V and 2 bases from J, with 10 bases between. Here the CDR3 reads CASRTTGNYGYTF. For the CDR3, the DNA is TGTGCCAGCAGAACCACAGGGAACTATGGCTACACCTTC.

The V gene is TRBV7-9, the J gene TRBJ2-7; D is perhaps TRBD1 (6 bases). This CDR3 is built from 14 residues. V was cut by 2 bases and J by 3 bases, with 11 bases left in between. CDR1 is SEHNR and CDR2 is FQNEAQ in the germline V gene (reference sequence). CDR3 residues: CASSLNQGSYEQYF. DNA of the CDR3: TGTGCCAGCAGCTTAAACCAGGGGAGCTACGAGCAGTACTTC.

This clone showed up just a few times. The chain employs TRBV7-2 and TRBJ1-2; D not resolved. The CDR3 length is 14 residues. Per the germline V gene, CDR1 is SGHTA and CDR2 is FQGNSA. V lost 7 bases and J lost 3, with 15 bases in between. The DNA of the CDR3 is TGTGCCAGCACCCCTGAGGGCGGCGACTATGGCTACACCTTC. This encodes CASTPEGGDYGYTF.

This clone is medium-sized within its sample. The chain is built from TRBV28 and TRBJ1-3, with 8 positions matching TRBD1. Per germline, CDR1 MDHEN and CDR2 SYDVKM. The V and J ends lost 1 base and 8 bases, in that order; junction bases with no gene match: 4. This CDR3 is built from 14 residues. The CDR3 DNA is TGTGCCAGCAGTTTATTCCAGGGGGCTCACACCATATATTTT. The encoded protein is CASSLFQGAHTIYF.

This sequence joins TRBV29-1 and TRBJ2-5, with 8 bases that match TRBD1. The DNA end is more similar to TRBJ2-7, so the J call may be wrong. Germline-derived CDR1 and CDR2 are SQVTM and ANQGSEA. The CDR3 covers 16 residues. CDR3 DNA: TGCAGCGTTGAAGATCGAATGGGACAGGTCCCCTACGAGCAGTACTTC. The encoded protein is CSVEDRMGQVPYEQYF.

The chain joins TRBV5-1 to TRBJ2-7; a weak D match, TRBD2 (6 bases). Germline V lookup: CDR1 SGHRS, CDR2 YFSETQ. The CDR3 is 17 residues long. V lost 1 base to trimming and J lost 0 bases, with 17 bases between them. CDR3 DNA sequence: TGCGCCAGCAGCTTGAGGGACGGTACCGGGGGCTCCTACGAGCAGTACTTC. This encodes CASSLRDGTGGSYEQYF.

The chain combines TRBV4-3 with TRBJ1-2, with D unclear. The CDR3 length is 14 residues. Trimming took off 4 bases at V and 3 bases at J, with 12 bases between the two ends. In germline, CDR1 is LGHNA, CDR2 YSLEER. CDR3 nucleotides: TGCGCCAGCAGCCCGCCGGGGAGATACTATGGCTACACCTTC. This translates into CASSPPGRYYGYTF.

The rearrangement uses TRBV10-3 and TRBJ1-2; TRBD1 matches at 9 bases. Per germline, CDR1 ENHRY and CDR2 SYGVKD. The CDR3 length is 14 residues. V dropped 7 bases and J dropped 5; count of bases not matched to a gene: 8. CDR3 residues: CAIKQGQGGYGYTF. The CDR3 bases are TGTGCCATCAAGCAGGGACAGGGAGGGTATGGCTACACCTTC.

The chain couples TRBV15 to TRBJ1-5; D gene ambiguous. The germline V gene has CDR1 LNHNV and CDR2 YYDKDF (reference sequence). V shed 8 bases and J shed 1 base, with 9 bases lying between them. CDR3 size: 13 residues. CDR3 amino acids: CATAVASNQPQHF. The CDR3 DNA follows: TGTGCCACCGCGGTTGCGAGCAATCAGCCCCAGCATTTT.

The V gene is TRBV27, the J gene TRBJ2-1, with 10 bases aligning to TRBD2. Germline lookup yields CDR1 MNHEY and CDR2 SMNVEV (reference sequence). Trimming at V came to 10 bases and at J to 8 bases, leaving 5 bases not matched to a gene. The CDR3 has 12 residues. The CDR3 region is CAISSGSDEQFF. In nucleotides, the CDR3 is TGTGCCATTTCTAGCGGGAGTGATGAGCAGTTCTTC.

The chain recombines TRBV28 with TRBJ1-5; D possibly corresponds to TRBD1 (5 bases). This CDR3 has 14 amino acids. V was trimmed by 5 bases and J by 6 bases, leaving 14 bases between them. Germline lookup yields CDR1 MDHEN and CDR2 SYDVKM. The CDR3 reads CASSPLGGAQPQHF. Here the CDR3 DNA reads TGTGCCAGCAGTCCTCTCGGCGGGGCTCAGCCCCAGCATTTT.

The V gene is TRBV11-2, the J gene TRBJ2-7; 9 bases line up with TRBD1. The CDR3 runs 12 residues. Germline lookup yields CDR1 SGHAT and CDR2 FQNNGV. The V gene end was trimmed by 10 bases and the J gene end by 3 bases; junction bases not matched to a gene: 4. In nucleotides, the CDR3 is TGTGCCACCATGGACAGGGGCTACGAGCAGTACTTC. The encoded protein is CATMDRGYEQYF.

The V call is TRBV6-6, the J call TRBJ1-6, with 7 positions matching TRBD1. Germline V gene data show CDR1 as MNHNY and CDR2 as SVGAGI (reference sequence). The V gene end was trimmed by 0 bases and the J gene end by 9 bases; junction bases not matched to a gene: 5. The length of the CDR3 is 15 residues. CDR3 bases: TGTGCCAGCAGTTACTCGACAGGGTCGGGTTCACCCCTCCACTTT. Translated, it gives CASSYSTGSGSPLHF.

This clone was seen once. The chain carries TRBV4-2 and TRBJ2-1; 10 bases are shared with TRBD2. Germline values: CDR1 LGHNA, CDR2 YNFKEQ. This CDR3 spans 18 amino acids. Trimming cost V 1 base and J 3 bases; bases outside gene matches: 9. In DNA form, the CDR3 reads TGTGCCAGCAGCCAAGGGGAGGGTGCTAGCGGGAGCTACAATGAGCAGTTCTTC. This sequence encodes CASSQGEGASGSYNEQFF.

This clone was picked up a small number of times. J is TRBJ1-5 and V is TRBV27; D is unresolved. Germline loops: CDR1 MNHEY, CDR2 SMNVEV (reference sequence). Deletions cut 5 bases from V and 0 bases from J, with 17 bases between. This CDR3 contains 17 residues. CDR3 DNA: TGTGCCAGCAGTAGTCGGGGTCCTCTAAGTAGCAATCAGCCCCAGCATTTT. It encodes CASSSRGPLSSNQPQHF.

Notes on this clone: Other DNA sequences of this sample code for an identical CDR3. This chain connects TRBV27 to TRBJ2-2, with unresolved D. The length of the CDR3 is 14 residues. Per the germline V gene, CDR1 is MNHEY and CDR2 is SMNVEV (reference sequence). Trimming cost V 4 bases and J 5 bases, with 11 bases left between them. CDR3 region: CASSSADRTGELFF. CDR3 nucleotides: TGTGCCAGCAGTTCCGCCGATAGAACCGGGGAGCTGTTTTTT.

This clone came up a few times. The chain uses TRBV9 and TRBJ1-2; TRBD1 is a possible D gene (5 bases). CDR3 length equals 14 residues. CDR1 is SGDLS, CDR2 YYNGEE, per germline. The V end lost 7 bases, the J end lost 6 bases, and 19 bases lay between the germline ends. The CDR3 reads CASGTAGENHGYTF. CDR3 nucleotides: TGTGCCAGCGGTACGGCGGGGGAGAATCATGGCTACACCTTC.

In its sample, this clone was seen once. The chain employs TRBV10-3 and TRBJ1-5; 8 bases map to TRBD1. The CDR3 spans 17 residues. The germline V gene encodes CDR1 ENHRY and CDR2 SYGVKD. Trimming removed 6 bases from V and 0 bases from J; junction bases left unmatched: 10. This chain's CDR3 is CAIRGLQGEFSNQPQHF. Written as DNA, the CDR3 is TGTGCCATCAGAGGACTACAGGGGGAGTTTAGCAATCAGCCCCAGCATTTT.

In its sample, this clone was seen once. The V and J genes are TRBV7-2 and TRBJ1-2; the match to TRBD1 covers 9 bases. V was clipped by 5 bases and J by 7 bases; unmatched bases: 11. The CDR3 is 15 amino acids. CDR1 and CDR2 (germline): SGHTA, FQGNSA. The CDR3 DNA is TGTGCCAGCAGCCCACAGGGACAGGGAGGAGGTGGCTACACCTTC. It translates to CASSPQGQGGGGYTF. Variable domain in full (rest from reference TRBV7-2 and TRBJ1-2): GAGVSQSPSNKVTEKGKDVELRCDPISGHTALYWYRQSLGQGLEFLIYFQGNSAPDKSGLPSDRFSAERTGGSVSTLTIQRTQQEDSAVYLCASSPQGQGGGGYTFGSGTRLTVV.